Sequencing of this T cell receptor (beta chain) was carried out in a study of blood T cell repertoires in COVID-19. Study as a whole: Spain, Italy and the United States supplied samples that represented acute and convalescent COVID-19. In each case, the material was cDNA or gDNA derived from T cells, B-cell-depleted T cells, or PBMCs.

This clone was counted only a few times. Authors' methods: Amplification from reference gene primers served as the basis for estimated nucleated cell counts. Profiled with immunoSEQ multiplex PCR; TCRdb holds only in-frame clones, not every one. For V, J and clone size, that table is used; D and trimming come from the DNA. The data contain about 260,000 clones, less than 90% of them singletons. The CDR3 runs to 14 residues. Trimming took 1 base from V and 4 from J, leaving 10 bases between them. The germline gives CDR1 SGHAT, CDR2 FQNNGV. The receptor was derived from a man younger than 40 with active or convalescent COVID-19. Sequencing input: peripheral blood. The J gene is TRBJ1-2, the V gene TRBV11-2, with unresolved D. The CDR3 region has the DNA TGTGCCAGCAGCTTAGGTGACACGGTCTATGGCTACACCTTC. Protein sequence: CASSLGDTVYGYTF.